This T cell receptor beta chain comes out of a study of cytomegalovirus exposure and HLA in healthy donors. Study-level information: Caucasian-associated ancestry cluster membership applied to about four fifths of under 450 genotyped donors.

CDR1 is SGHNT and CDR2 is YYREEE in the germline V gene (reference sequence). Trimming took off 0 bases at V and 2 bases at J, with 9 bases between the two ends. The CDR3 loop spans 15 amino acids. The PCR ran on 60 Vbeta and 13 Jbeta primers. Sequencing used immunoSEQ multiplex PCR; TCRdb keeps in-frame clones, though not all of them. Of about 210,000 clones in the sample, approximately 79% are singletons; the top ten hold roughly 1.9%. The TCR comes from a male donor in good health and CMV-seronegative. J is TRBJ2-1 and V is TRBV5-4; D is undetermined. Sample: PBMCs. The CDR3 loop is CASSLGDSTYNEQFF. DNA of the CDR3: TGTGCCAGCAGCTTGGGAGACTCCACCTACAATGAGCAGTTCTTC.